Presented here are 21 T cell receptor beta chains from one specimen sequenced in a study of T cell clones after liver transplantation. TCRdb's copy holds only in-frame clones and misses some; the assay was immunoSEQ multiplex PCR. The sample consists of 12,000 to 15,000 clones, under 90% of them appearing once. Sample: CD8+ T cells from blood, taken around 4 years after liver transplant. The receptor source for this set is a human patient who received a liver transplant. Some T cells may possibly be graft donor cells.

The CDR3 coding sequence is TGTGCCAGTAGTACAGGGGGCGCAATAAATGAGCAGTTCTTC. Translating it yields CASSTGGAINEQFF. V and J are TRBV19 and TRBJ2-1, with TRBD1 identical over 8 bases. The CDR3 consists of 14 residues. Per the germline V gene, CDR1 is LNHDA and CDR2 is SQIVND (reference sequence). After removal of 4 bases from V and 7 bases from J, the junction contained 6 bases not matched to a gene.

The chain recombines TRBV27 with TRBJ1-2; no clear D. V dropped 4 bases and J dropped 5 bases, with 14 bases sitting between them. This CDR3 is 14 amino acids long. Looked up from germline, CDR1 is MNHEY and CDR2 is SMNVEV (reference sequence). The CDR3 loop reads CASSSEVGGYGYTF. CDR3 coding DNA: TGTGCCAGCAGTTCCGAGGTGGGAGGATATGGCTACACCTTC.

This clone has just a few counts. The V and J genes are TRBV27 and TRBJ1-5; 7 bases map to TRBD1. The germline CDR1 and CDR2 sequences are MNHEY and SMNVEV (reference sequence). Trimming took 5 bases from V and 0 from J; bases not matched to a gene: 4. The CDR3 runs to 15 residues. The CDR3 region has the DNA TGTGCCAGCAGTCCCGGGACAGATAGCAATCAGCCCCAGCATTTT. It specifies CASSPGTDSNQPQHF.

The chain recombines TRBV4-1 with TRBJ1-5, with a tentative D call TRBD1 (5 bases). This CDR3 contains 14 residues. Germline assignment: CDR1 MGHRA and CDR2 YSYEKL. Deletions cut 0 bases from V and 8 bases from J, with 11 bases between. Here the CDR3 reads CASSQEPGTEPQHF. The DNA for the CDR3 is TGCGCCAGCAGCCAAGAGCCAGGGACGGAGCCCCAGCATTTT.

The rearrangement joins TRBV5-1 to TRBJ2-7; TRBD1 matches 9 bases. Germline loops: CDR1 SGHRS, CDR2 YFSETQ. This CDR3 is 15 amino acids long. V dropped 4 bases and J dropped 3; count of bases not matched to a gene: 8. The DNA for the CDR3 is TGCGCCAGCAGCGACCCCGGGACAGGGTACTACGAGCAGTACTTC. Residues: CASSDPGTGYYEQYF.

The chain employs TRBV5-4 and TRBJ2-5; TRBD2 agrees at 10 bases. The V segment lost 7 bases and the J segment 4 bases; nucleotides outside the gene matches: 7. Germline CDR1 SGHNT, CDR2 YYREEE (reference sequence). The CDR3 totals 14 residues. CDR3 protein: CASEAGGDAETQYF. The CDR3 DNA follows: TGTGCCAGCGAAGCGGGGGGGGATGCAGAGACCCAGTACTTC.

The V and J genes are TRBV7-9 and TRBJ2-1, with a tentative D call TRBD2 (5 bases). Germline CDR1 is SEHNR and CDR2 is FQNEAQ (reference sequence). This CDR3 spans 15 amino acids. V dropped 3 bases and J dropped 0 bases, with 9 bases sitting between them. The CDR3 nucleotides read TGTGCCAGCAGCTTCGTAGCGCCCTCCTACAATGAGCAGTTCTTC. Translating it yields CASSFVAPSYNEQFF.

The chain is built from TRBV19 and TRBJ1-1; no clear D. The CDR3 extends over 13 amino acids. Trimming pared 1 base from V and 1 base from J, leaving 4 bases between. Germline CDR1 and CDR2: LNHDA and SQIVND (reference sequence). CDR3 amino acids: CASSIGGNTEAFF. In nucleotides, the CDR3 is TGTGCCAGTAGTATAGGCGGGAACACTGAAGCTTTCTTT.

The V gene is TRBV9, the J gene TRBJ1-4, with 9 positions matching TRBD1. J was trimmed by 2 bases and V by 4 bases; bases with no gene match: 9. This CDR3 has 17 amino acids. CDR1 is SGDLS, CDR2 YYNGEE, per germline. CDR3 residues: CASSPTGGVVTNEKLFF. CDR3 sequence (DNA): TGTGCCAGCAGCCCGACAGGGGGGGTCGTCACTAATGAAAAACTGTTTTTT.

The rearrangement uses TRBV9 and TRBJ1-4; the match to TRBD1 covers 9 bases. The CDR3 covers 17 residues. V shed 0 bases and J 0 bases; nucleotides not matched to a gene: 3. Germline V CDR1 and CDR2: SGDLS, YYNGEE. The CDR3 bases are TGTGCCAGCAGCGTAGAATGGACAGGGGCAACTAATGAAAAACTGTTTTTT. Protein sequence: CASSVEWTGATNEKLFF.

This clone was seen only a few times. The chain carries TRBV19 and TRBJ2-1; no clear D. The CDR3 is 13 residues long. Germline V CDR1 and CDR2: LNHDA, SQIVND (reference sequence). The V and J ends lost 6 bases and 9 bases respectively, with 15 bases between them. The CDR3 nucleotides read TGTGCCAGTAGCCCTTCTGGGCCCAGTGAGCAGTTCTTC. It encodes CASSPSGPSEQFF.

The CDR3 DNA sequence: TGTGCCAGCAGCTCGGGACAGGGGGTGACCCAGTACTTC. It specifies CASSSGQGVTQYF. The V call is TRBV11-2, the J call TRBJ2-5; TRBD1 matches 11 bases. The CDR3 spans 13 residues. Trimming cost V 4 bases and J 7 bases; bases outside gene matches: 2. CDR1 is SGHAT, CDR2 FQNNGV, per germline.

The rearrangement joins TRBV11-2 to TRBJ1-2; 10 nucleotides align to TRBD1. The trim removed 4 bases at V and 4 bases at J, leaving 6 bases unmatched. Per germline, CDR1 SGHAT and CDR2 FQNNGV. The CDR3 length is 15 residues. CDR3 residues: CASSYTTGGGYGYTF. The DNA of the CDR3 is TGTGCCAGCAGCTACACGACAGGGGGCGGCTATGGCTACACCTTC.

The J gene is TRBJ1-2, the V gene TRBV27; D gene unclear. This CDR3 contains 15 residues. V was clipped by 5 bases and J by 3 bases, with 16 bases between them. Germline CDR1 reads MNHEY; CDR2 reads SMNVEV (reference sequence). CDR3 bases: TGTGCCAGCAGTCCCAATCCCGGGATCTACTATGGCTACACCTTC. Residues: CASSPNPGIYYGYTF.

The J gene is TRBJ2-7, the V gene TRBV7-9; D possibly uses TRBD1 or TRBD2 (5 bases each). The CDR3 has 14 residues. Per germline, CDR1 SEHNR and CDR2 FQNEAQ (reference sequence). The V and J ends lost 0 bases and 2 bases respectively, with 8 bases between them. The CDR3 bases are TGTGCCAGCAGCTTAGCAGGGGAGACCTACGAGCAGTACTTC. This encodes CASSLAGETYEQYF.

In its sample, this clone was seen once. This chain joins TRBV5-1 and TRBJ1-2; D ambiguous. Per germline, CDR1 SGHRS and CDR2 YFSETQ. Trimming pared 1 base from V and 3 bases from J, leaving 7 bases between. This CDR3 has 13 amino acids. The CDR3 spells CASSLIRDYGYTF. CDR3 in DNA: TGCGCCAGCAGCTTGATTAGGGACTATGGCTACACCTTC.

In this sample, this clone turned up once. The V and J genes are TRBV19 and TRBJ1-2; 7 bases fit TRBD1. This CDR3 contains 19 residues. V lost 1 base to trimming and J lost 2 bases; unmatched junction nucleotides: 16. Germline V CDR1 and CDR2: LNHDA, SQIVND (reference sequence). The CDR3 region has the DNA TGTGCCAGTAGTATAGCAGACAGGGTTCAAGTTTCCGAAAACTATGGCTACACCTTC. It specifies CASSIADRVQVSENYGYTF.

The rearrangement joins TRBV7-9 to TRBJ1-1; D not certain. The CDR3 extends over 14 amino acids. Germline V CDR1 and CDR2: SEHNR, FQNEAQ (reference sequence). V lost 4 bases to trimming and J lost 1 base, with 10 bases between them. CDR3 sequence (DNA): TGTGCCAGCAGCTCCGGACGGGAGAACACTGAAGCTTTCTTT. Amino acids: CASSSGRENTEAFF.

This sequence joins TRBV15 and TRBJ1-5; D is uncertain. Trimming removed 2 bases at V and 1 base at J, with 12 bases between. The length of the CDR3 is 16 residues. The germline gives CDR1 LNHNV, CDR2 YYDKDF (reference sequence). Here the CDR3 reads CATSRRTAWSNQPQHF. CDR3 sequence (DNA): TGTGCCACCAGCAGACGAACCGCTTGGAGCAATCAGCCCCAGCATTTT. The variable domain in full, completed from reference TRBV15 and TRBJ1-5, reads DAMVIQNPRYQVTQFGKPVTLSCSQTLNHNVMYWYQQKSSQAPKLLFHYYDKDFNNEADTPDNFQSRRPNTSFCFLDIRSPGLGDTAMYLCATSRRTAWSNQPQHFGDGTRLSIL.

The rearrangement uses TRBV10-3 and TRBJ1-1, with TRBD1 as a possible D gene (5 bases). This CDR3 region has 13 residues. CDR1 is ENHRY and CDR2 is SYGVKD in the germline V gene. The V end lost 2 bases, the J end lost 4 bases, and 8 bases lay between the germline ends. The CDR3, as DNA: TGTGCCATCAGTGAGGTAGGGACCACTGAAGCTTTCTTT. Translating it yields CAISEVGTTEAFF.

The chain links TRBV7-9 to TRBJ2-2, with D perhaps matching TRBD1 (5 bases). Trimming removed 3 bases from V and 5 bases from J, with 7 bases in between. The CDR3 runs to 13 residues. Germline CDR1 reads SEHNR; CDR2 reads FQNEAQ (reference sequence). The CDR3 protein is CASSFQGTGELFF. Here the CDR3 DNA reads TGTGCCAGCAGCTTTCAGGGAACCGGGGAGCTGTTTTTT.